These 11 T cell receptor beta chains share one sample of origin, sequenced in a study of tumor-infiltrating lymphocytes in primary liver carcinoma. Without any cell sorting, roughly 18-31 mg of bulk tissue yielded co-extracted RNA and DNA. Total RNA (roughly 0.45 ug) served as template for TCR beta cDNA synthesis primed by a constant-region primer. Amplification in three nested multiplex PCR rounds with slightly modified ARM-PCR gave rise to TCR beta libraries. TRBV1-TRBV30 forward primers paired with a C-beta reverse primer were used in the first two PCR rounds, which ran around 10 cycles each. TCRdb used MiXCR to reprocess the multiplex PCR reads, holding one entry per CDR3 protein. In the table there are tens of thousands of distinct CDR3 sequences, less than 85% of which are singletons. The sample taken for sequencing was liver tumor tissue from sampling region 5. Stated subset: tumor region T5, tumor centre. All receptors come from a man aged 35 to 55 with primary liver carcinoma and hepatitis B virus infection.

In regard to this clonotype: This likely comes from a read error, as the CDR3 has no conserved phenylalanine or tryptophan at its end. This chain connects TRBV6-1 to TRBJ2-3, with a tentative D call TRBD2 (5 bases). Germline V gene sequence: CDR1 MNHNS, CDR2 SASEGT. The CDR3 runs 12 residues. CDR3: CVSRRTGDTQYL. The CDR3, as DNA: TGTGTCAGCAGGCGGACGGGGGATACGCAGTATCTT.

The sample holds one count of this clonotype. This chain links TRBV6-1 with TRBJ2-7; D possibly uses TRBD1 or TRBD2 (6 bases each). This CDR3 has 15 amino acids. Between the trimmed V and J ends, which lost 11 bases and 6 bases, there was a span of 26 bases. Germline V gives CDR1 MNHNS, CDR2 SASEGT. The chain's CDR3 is CAGTPRRGAVLEQYF. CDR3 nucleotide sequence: TGTGCCGGCACCCCTCGAAGGGGGGCGGTACTCGAGCAGTACTTC.

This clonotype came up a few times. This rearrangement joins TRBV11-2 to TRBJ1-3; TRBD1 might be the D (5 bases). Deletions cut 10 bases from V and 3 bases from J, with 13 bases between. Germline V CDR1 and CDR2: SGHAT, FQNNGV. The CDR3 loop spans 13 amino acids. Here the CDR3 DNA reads TGTGCCACAGCCCAGGGAGATGGAAACACCATATATTTT. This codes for CATAQGDGNTIYF.

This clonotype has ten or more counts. The CDR3 DNA sequence: TGCGCCAGCAGTGAGGGCGGTTCCTACGAGCAGTACTTC. Its protein product is CASSEGGSYEQYF. The rearrangement uses TRBV10-2 and TRBJ2-7; D gene uncertain. Trimming shortened V by 2 bases and J by 1 base, and 6 bases separated the two germline ends. This CDR3 has 13 residues. The germline CDR1 and CDR2 sequences are WSHSY and SAAADI.

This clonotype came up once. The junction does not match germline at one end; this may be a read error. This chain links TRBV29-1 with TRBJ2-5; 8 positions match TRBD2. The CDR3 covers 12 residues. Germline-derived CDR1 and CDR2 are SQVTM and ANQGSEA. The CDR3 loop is CRGRAGEETQYF. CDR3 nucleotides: TGCAGAGGAAGAGCGGGAGAGGAGACCCAGTACTTT.

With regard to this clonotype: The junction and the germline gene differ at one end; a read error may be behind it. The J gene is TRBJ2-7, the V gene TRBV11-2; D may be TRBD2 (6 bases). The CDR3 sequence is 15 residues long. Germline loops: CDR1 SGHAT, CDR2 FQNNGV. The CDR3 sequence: CASRLAEDHEYVQYF. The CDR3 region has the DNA TGTGCCAGCAGATTAGCGGAGGATCATGAGTACGTGCAGTACTTC.

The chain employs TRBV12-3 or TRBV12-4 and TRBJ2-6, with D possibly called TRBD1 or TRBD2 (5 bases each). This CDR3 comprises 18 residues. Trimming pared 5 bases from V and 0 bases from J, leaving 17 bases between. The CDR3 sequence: CASSGTTNSSSGANVLTF. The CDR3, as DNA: TGTGCCAGCAGTGGGACGACTAACAGTAGCTCTGGGGCCAACGTCCTGACTTTC.

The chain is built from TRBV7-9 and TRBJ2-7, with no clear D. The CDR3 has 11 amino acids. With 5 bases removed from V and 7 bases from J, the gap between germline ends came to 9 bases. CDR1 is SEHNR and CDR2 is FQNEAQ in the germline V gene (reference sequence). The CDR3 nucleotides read TGTGCCAGCAGCGATGCTTGTGAGCAGTACTTC. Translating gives CASSDACEQYF.

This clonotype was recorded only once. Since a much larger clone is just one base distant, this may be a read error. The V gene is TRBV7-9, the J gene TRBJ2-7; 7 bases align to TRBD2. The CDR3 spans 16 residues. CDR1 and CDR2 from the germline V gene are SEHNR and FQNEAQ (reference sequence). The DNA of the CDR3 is TGTGCCAGCAGCTTCGGGCAAGCGGGACCCTCCTACGAGCGGTACTTC. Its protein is CASSFGQAGPSYERYF. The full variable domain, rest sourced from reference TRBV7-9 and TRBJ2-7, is DTGVSQNPRHKITKRGQNVTFRCDPISEHNRLYWYRQTLGQGPEFLTYFQNEAQLEKSRLLSDRFSAERPKGSFSTLEIQRTEQGDSAMYLCASSFGQAGPSYERYFGPGTRLTVT.

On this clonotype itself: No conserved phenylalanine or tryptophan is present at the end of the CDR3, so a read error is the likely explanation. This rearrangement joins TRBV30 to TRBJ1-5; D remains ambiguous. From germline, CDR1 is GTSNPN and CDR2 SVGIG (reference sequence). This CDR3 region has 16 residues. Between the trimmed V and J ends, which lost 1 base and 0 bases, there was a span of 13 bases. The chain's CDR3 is CAWSEVGSASNQPQHL. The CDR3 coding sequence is TGTGCCTGGAGTGAAGTCGGGTCAGCTAGCAATCAGCCCCAGCATCTT.

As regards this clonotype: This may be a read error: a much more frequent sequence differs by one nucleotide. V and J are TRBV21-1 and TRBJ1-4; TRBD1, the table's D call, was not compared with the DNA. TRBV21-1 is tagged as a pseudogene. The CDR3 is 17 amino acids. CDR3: CASSKGGQGTTNEKLFF. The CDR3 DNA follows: TGTGCCAGCAGCAAAGGGGGACAGGGCACAACTAATGAAAAACTGTTTTTT.